This T cell receptor (beta chain) was found in a study of T-cell memory formation after mild COVID-19. The CDR3 length is 16 residues. Concerning this clonotype: Its antigen is still unknown.

Study outcomes and limitations: Contracting clones from day 15 to 85 had balanced CD4/CD8; later expanders favoured CD4+.

TCRdb re-derived calls from the 5' RACE reads in MiXCR, one entry per CDR3 protein. The sample consists of fewer than 350,000 distinct CDR3 sequences, approximately 8% of them appearing once. Sequences were obtained from PBMCs or a T cell subset sorted from them (not recorded which). This TCR was recovered from a man younger than 35 who had mild COVID-19 (a few samples of this study predate the infection). Cell type and time point are not known. V gene TRBV1 combines with J gene TRBJ2-1; TRBD2 reflects the table's D call only, with no check against the DNA. TRBV1 is listed as a pseudogene. CDR3 region: CTRSRAPPSRVHEQFF. In DNA form, the CDR3 reads TGCACCCGCAGCCGAGCCCCTCCGAGCAGGGTCCATGAGCAGTTCTTC.